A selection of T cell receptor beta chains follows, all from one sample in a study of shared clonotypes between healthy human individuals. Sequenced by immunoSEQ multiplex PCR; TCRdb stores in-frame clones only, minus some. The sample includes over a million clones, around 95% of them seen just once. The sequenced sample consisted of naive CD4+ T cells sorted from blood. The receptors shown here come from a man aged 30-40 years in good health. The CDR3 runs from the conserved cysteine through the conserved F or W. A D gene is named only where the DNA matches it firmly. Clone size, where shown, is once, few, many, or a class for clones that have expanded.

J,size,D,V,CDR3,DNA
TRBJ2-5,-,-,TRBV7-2,CASSPRTQETQYF,TGTGCCAGCAGCCCGAGGACCCAAGAGACCCAGTACTTC
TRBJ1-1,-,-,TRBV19,CASRSEGFGGAFF,TGTGCCAGTAGGTCGGAGGGGTTTGGGGGAGCTTTCTTT
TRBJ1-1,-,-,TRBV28,CASSSPARVKNTEAFF,TGTGCCAGCAGTTCTCCTGCACGGGTGAAGAACACTGAAGCTTTCTTT
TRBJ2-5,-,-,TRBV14,CASSRAPAETQYF,TGTGCCAGCAGCAGGGCCCCGGCGGAGACCCAGTACTTC
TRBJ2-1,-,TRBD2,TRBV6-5,CANQPGTSGINEQFF,TGTGCCAACCAACCCGGGACTAGCGGCATCAATGAGCAGTTCTTC
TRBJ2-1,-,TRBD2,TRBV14,CASSQDPGLAGLSSYNEQFF,TGTGCCAGCAGCCAAGATCCGGGACTAGCGGGACTTAGCTCCTACAATGAGCAGTTCTTC
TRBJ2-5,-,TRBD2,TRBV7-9,CASSLRERETQYF,TGTGCCAGCAGCTTGCGGGAGCGAGAGACCCAGTACTTC
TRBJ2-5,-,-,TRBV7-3,CASSPFIGQPRATQYF,TGTGCCAGCAGCCCTTTTATTGGGCAGCCCCGGGCGACCCAGTACTTC
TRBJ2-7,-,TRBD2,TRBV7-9,CASSPRGGLAFYEQYF,TGTGCCAGCAGCCCACGAGGGGGACTAGCGTTCTACGAGCAGTACTTC
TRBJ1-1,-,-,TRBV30,CAWYIASEAFF,TGTGCCTGGTATATAGCGTCTGAAGCTTTCTTT
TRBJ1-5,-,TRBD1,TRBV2,CASGLTGGNQPQHF,TGTGCCAGCGGGCTGACAGGGGGCAATCAGCCCCAGCATTTT
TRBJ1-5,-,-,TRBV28,CASSPPGAQGPQHF,TGTGCCAGCAGCCCTCCAGGGGCCCAGGGGCCCCAGCATTTT
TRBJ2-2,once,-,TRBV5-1,CASSLAGTYTGELFF,TGCGCCAGCAGCTTGGCCGGGACGTACACCGGGGAGCTGTTTTTT
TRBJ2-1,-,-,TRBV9,CASSPGLYNEQFF,TGTGCCAGCAGCCCCGGACTTTACAATGAGCAGTTCTTC
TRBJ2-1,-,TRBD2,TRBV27,CASSSQRGLSYNEQFF,TGTGCCAGCAGCTCCCAGCGGGGGCTCTCCTACAATGAGCAGTTCTTC
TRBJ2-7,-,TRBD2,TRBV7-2,CASSFPIAGFSSYEQYF,TGTGCCAGCAGCTTCCCCATAGCGGGATTTAGCTCCTACGAGCAGTACTTC
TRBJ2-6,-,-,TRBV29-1,CSAGGSGANVLTF,TGCAGCGCTGGAGGGTCAGGGGCCAACGTCCTGACTTTC
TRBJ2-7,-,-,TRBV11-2,CASSLHSGVSSYEQYF,TGTGCCAGCAGCCTCCATTCGGGAGTGAGCTCCTACGAGCAGTACTTC
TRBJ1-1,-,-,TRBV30,CAWRTRGNTEAFF,TGTGCCTGGAGGACGAGGGGGAACACTGAAGCTTTCTTT
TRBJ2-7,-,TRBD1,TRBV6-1,CASSPGQGLEQYF,TGTGCCAGCAGTCCGGGACAGGGGCTCGAGCAGTACTTC
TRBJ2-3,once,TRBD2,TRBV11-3,CASSLTLPFVAGAADTQYF,TGTGCCAGCAGCTTAACCCTGCCATTCGTAGCGGGAGCCGCAGATACGCAGTATTTT
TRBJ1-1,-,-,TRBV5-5,CASSLKGNSEAFF,TGTGCCAGCAGCTTGAAGGGGAACTCTGAAGCTTTCTTT
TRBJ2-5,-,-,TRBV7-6,CASPEKYF,TGTGCCAGTCCGGAGAAGTACTTC
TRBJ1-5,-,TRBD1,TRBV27,CASSSQGARSNQPQHF,TGTGCCAGCAGTTCCCAGGGGGCGCGGAGCAATCAGCCCCAGCATTTT
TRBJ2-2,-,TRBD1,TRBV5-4,CASSLGLQGLSTGELFF,TGTGCCAGCAGCTTGGGTCTACAGGGGTTGAGCACCGGGGAGCTGTTTTTT
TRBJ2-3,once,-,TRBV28,CASSFIVRLAAEDTQYF,TGTGCCAGCAGTTTTATCGTTCGCTTGGCCGCGGAAGATACGCAGTATTTT
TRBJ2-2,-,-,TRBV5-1,CASKGTTTGELFF,TGCGCCAGCAAGGGGACAACAACCGGGGAGCTGTTTTTT
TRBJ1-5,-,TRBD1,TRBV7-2,CASSHDRVIQPQHF,TGTGCCAGCAGCCACGACAGGGTAATTCAGCCCCAGCATTTT
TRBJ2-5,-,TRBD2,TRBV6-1,CATSGAGGTQYF,TGTGCCACCTCGGGAGCGGGGGGGACCCAGTACTTC
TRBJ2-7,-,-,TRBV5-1,CASSLWERVNGNYEQYF,TGCGCCAGCAGCTTGTGGGAAAGGGTGAATGGAAACTACGAGCAGTACTTC
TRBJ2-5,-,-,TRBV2,CASSGTGMETQYF,TGTGCCAGCAGCGGAACAGGGATGGAGACCCAGTACTTC
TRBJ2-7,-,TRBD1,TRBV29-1,CSVGTGVNEQYF,TGCAGCGTTGGGACAGGGGTCAACGAGCAGTACTTC
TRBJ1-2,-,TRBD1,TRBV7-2,CASSFRDRMAYGYTF,TGTGCCAGCAGCTTTCGGGACAGGATGGCCTATGGCTACACCTTC
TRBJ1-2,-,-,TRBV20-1,CSDSNYGYTF,TGCAGTGACAGCAACTATGGCTACACCTTC